Described below is a single T cell receptor beta chain sequence and its context. Its antigen remains unidentified. Sequenced with the Oncomine TCR Beta short-read assay was DNA taken from cultured CD4+ T cells. In TCRdb, the PCR reads were re-called with MiXCR into one record per CDR3 protein. This table holds under 25,000 distinct CDR3 sequences, about 40% found once. The treatment here: approximately 11-day PBMC culture with coronavirus spike peptide pools or control peptides (ViraFEST assay). These data come from a study of vaccination and CD4 T cells after COVID-19. Germline-derived CDR1 and CDR2 are SNHLY and FYNNEI. V lost 7 bases and J lost 7; bases outside the gene matches: 6. The CDR3 sequence is 14 residues long. Notes on the study in general: Investigators enrolled relatively few convalescent patients and included no early post-infection timepoints.

This chain joins TRBV2 and TRBJ1-6; TRBD1 agrees at 8 bases. The sequencing used CD4+ T cells from blood, cultured in vitro, collected before SARS-CoV-2 vaccination. The TCR sequence derives from a human donor who had recovered from COVID-19. The CDR3 protein is CASITGGQNSPLHF. The CDR3 bases are TGTGCCAGCATAACAGGGGGGCAAAATTCACCCCTCCACTTT. The full variable domain, completed using reference TRBV2 and TRBJ1-6, is EPEVTQTPSHQVTQMGQEVILRCVPISNHLYFYWYRQILGQKVEFLVSFYNNEISEKSEIFDDQFSVERPDGSNFTLKIRSTKLEDSAMYFCASITGGQNSPLHFGNGTRLTVT.